These 30 T cell receptor beta chains were all obtained from the same sample, sequenced in a study of human thymus T cells. Measured with immunoSEQ multiplex PCR; TCRdb has only the in-frame clones, and not every one. Of approximately 40,000 clones listed, 94% are singletons. The source material was blood. The receptors come from a boy under two years old with a congenital heart defect but otherwise immunologically healthy.

The rearrangement links TRBV4-3 to TRBJ1-2; 7 bases are a match to TRBD1. CDR1 LGHNA and CDR2 YSLEER come from the germline V gene. The CDR3 is 14 residues long. V shed 1 base, J shed 8 bases, and the junction held 7 bases outside the gene matches. The CDR3 region is CASSQGTGARGYTF. The CDR3 DNA reads as TGCGCCAGCAGCCAAGGAACAGGGGCAAGGGGCTACACCTTC.

The gene calls are TRBV19 and TRBJ1-1; tentatively, D is TRBD1 (5 bases). V lost 5 bases, J lost 5 bases, and 18 bases lay in between. The CDR3 has 15 residues. Per germline, CDR1 LNHDA and CDR2 SQIVND (reference sequence). The CDR3 region is CASSFLTDLPTEAFF. As DNA, the CDR3 is TGTGCCAGTAGTTTTCTGACAGACCTGCCGACTGAAGCTTTCTTT.

J is TRBJ1-5 and V is TRBV5-1; TRBD1 agrees at 9 bases. Trimming cost V 2 bases and J 3 bases; bases outside gene matches: 15. The germline V gene has CDR1 SGHRS and CDR2 YFSETQ. This CDR3 is 19 amino acids long. The CDR3, as DNA: TGCGCCAGCAGCTTCCCCCTAACCGGGACAGGGACTTTCAATCAGCCCCAGCATTTT. Protein sequence: CASSFPLTGTGTFNQPQHF.

This rearrangement joins TRBV23-1 to TRBJ1-2; 9 bases fit TRBD1. TRBV23-1 is an ORF, and what it does is uncertain. The V and J ends lost 4 bases and 6 bases, in that order; junction bases with no gene match: 18. The CDR3 runs to 18 residues. CDR3 in DNA: TGCGCCAGCAGTCGACCAATAGACCAGGGACAGGGAGAGCATGGCTACACCTTC. It translates to CASSRPIDQGQGEHGYTF.

The rearrangement joins TRBV21-1 to TRBJ2-2; the table's D call of TRBD1 was not tested on the DNA. TRBV21-1 is labeled a pseudogene. The CDR3 has 15 amino acids. The CDR3 sequence: CASSKDQANTGELFF. The CDR3, as DNA: TGTGCCAGCAGCAAAGACCAGGCGAACACCGGGGAGCTGTTTTTT.

A word on this clone: The sample contains more than one DNA sequence encoding this CDR3. The chain links TRBV18 to TRBJ2-5; D gene uncertain. In germline, CDR1 is KGHSH, CDR2 LQKENI. The CDR3 length is 11 residues. Trimming took off 4 bases at V and 2 bases at J, with 2 bases between the two ends. CDR3 sequence reads: CASSLQETQYF. In nucleotides, the CDR3 is TGTGCCAGCTCACTACAAGAGACCCAGTACTTC.

This clone was recorded once. The chain carries TRBV7-9 and TRBJ2-1, with 10 bases identical to TRBD2. The CDR3 runs 14 residues. Germline CDR1 reads SEHNR; CDR2 reads FQNEAQ (reference sequence). Unmatched junction bases numbered 5, after V lost 3 bases and J lost 9 bases. The CDR3 sequence is CASSLLAGVPEQFF. DNA for the CDR3: TGTGCCAGCAGCTTGCTAGCGGGGGTCCCTGAGCAGTTCTTC.

The rearrangement links TRBV7-9 to TRBJ2-7; no reliable D call. CDR3 size: 12 residues. Germline V lookup: CDR1 SEHNR, CDR2 FQNEAQ (reference sequence). The V end lost 2 bases, the J end lost 0 bases, and 2 bases lay between the germline ends. In DNA form, the CDR3 reads TGTGCCAGCAGCTTAAGCTCCTACGAGCAGTACTTC. Residues: CASSLSSYEQYF.

The chain uses TRBV4-2 and TRBJ2-3; a weak D match, TRBD2 (5 bases). The CDR3 sequence is 15 residues long. V lost 8 bases and J 0 bases, leaving 15 bases between the germline ends. Germline V gene lookup returns CDR1 LGHNA and CDR2 YNFKEQ. As DNA, the CDR3 is TGTGCCAGCCGACGGAGCGGTACTAGCACAGATACGCAGTATTTT. This codes for CASRRSGTSTDTQYF.

The rearrangement joins TRBV12-2 to TRBJ2-5; the D call TRBD2 from the table was never checked on the DNA. TRBV12-2 is a pseudogene segment. The CDR3 loop spans 15 amino acids. CDR3 amino acids: CASRLEAGGPETQYF. DNA for the CDR3: TGTGCAAGTCGCTTAGAGGCGGGGGGGCCGGAGACCCAGTACTTC.

The chain employs TRBV7-2 and TRBJ2-3; D remains ambiguous. V was pared by 3 bases and J by 2 bases, with 0 bases between. The CDR3 totals 11 residues. Germline V gene sequence: CDR1 SGHTA, CDR2 FQGNSA. CDR3 residues: CASSFTDTQYF. The CDR3 region has the DNA TGTGCCAGCAGCTTCACAGATACGCAGTATTTT.

The V call is TRBV7-2, the J call TRBJ1-4; D gene uncertain. With 1 base removed from V and 3 bases from J, the gap between germline ends came to 6 bases. This CDR3 is built from 14 residues. Germline V gives CDR1 SGHTA, CDR2 FQGNSA. CDR3 nucleotide sequence: TGTGCCAGCAGCTTAGGGGGATCTAATGAAAAACTGTTTTTT. It encodes CASSLGGSNEKLFF.

The chain couples TRBV19 to TRBJ1-5; D possibly corresponds to TRBD1 (5 bases). CDR1 is LNHDA and CDR2 is SQIVND in the germline V gene (reference sequence). The CDR3 has 14 residues. Deletions cut 4 bases from V and 5 bases from J, with 12 bases between. DNA for the CDR3: TGTGCCAGTAGTAGGCAGGGAAGTCATCAGCCCCAGCATTTT. Translation: CASSRQGSHQPQHF.

The chain is built from TRBV6-1 and TRBJ2-2; 10 bases are a match to TRBD1. This CDR3 region has 16 residues. Per germline, CDR1 MNHNS and CDR2 SASEGT. V shed 4 bases, J shed 3 bases, and the junction held 5 bases outside the gene matches. DNA of the CDR3: TGTGCCAGCAGTGGCTGGACAGGGGGATACACCGGGGAGCTGTTTTTT. This codes for CASSGWTGGYTGELFF.

The V and J genes are TRBV5-1 and TRBJ2-7, with TRBD1 matching over 7 bases. With 3 bases clipped from V and 1 base from J, the junction kept 4 bases outside the gene matches. This CDR3 comprises 14 residues. CDR1 is SGHRS, CDR2 YFSETQ, per germline. For the CDR3, the DNA is TGCGCCAGCAGCTATTCAGGGGGATCCTACGAGCAGTACTTC. As protein: CASSYSGGSYEQYF.

Worth noting for this clone: This same CDR3 is encoded by further DNA sequences in the sample. This sequence joins TRBV30 and TRBJ1-1; D unclear. Trimming took off 0 bases at V and 5 bases at J, with 4 bases between the two ends. Germline CDR1 is GTSNPN and CDR2 is SVGIG (reference sequence). The CDR3 is 11 residues long. The CDR3 DNA follows: TGTGCCTGGAGTGTAGGGACTGAAGCTTTCTTT. It specifies CAWSVGTEAFF.

About this clone itself: The junction and the germline gene differ at one end; a read error may be behind it. The gene calls are TRBV7-7 and TRBJ2-3; D possibly corresponds to TRBD1 (5 bases). CDR1 is SSHAT and CDR2 is FNYEAQ in the germline V gene (reference sequence). This CDR3 comprises 13 residues. The CDR3 reads CASSFSTADTQYF. The DNA for the CDR3 is TGTGCTAGCAGCTTCTCGACAGCGGATACGCAGTATTTT.

V is TRBV6-6 and J is TRBJ2-6; D gene unclear. Germline loops: CDR1 MNHNY, CDR2 SVGAGI (reference sequence). The CDR3 is 15 amino acids. V was trimmed by 0 bases and J by 3 bases, leaving 6 bases between them. The DNA for the CDR3 is TGTGCCAGCAGTTACTCAGGGTTTGGGGCCAACGTCCTGACTTTC. This gives the protein CASSYSGFGANVLTF.

V and J are TRBV7-9 and TRBJ2-5; D is unclear. The CDR3 extends over 14 amino acids. Per germline, CDR1 SEHNR and CDR2 FQNEAQ (reference sequence). Trimming cost V 7 bases and J 5 bases, with 17 bases left between them. The CDR3 spells CASTPGSERETQYF. The CDR3 bases are TGTGCCAGCACCCCGGGTTCCGAGAGGGAGACCCAGTACTTC.

The V call is TRBV6-5, the J call TRBJ1-2; TRBD1 aligns across 7 bases. With 4 bases clipped from V and 3 bases from J, the junction kept 2 bases outside the gene matches. This CDR3 has 13 amino acids. CDR1 is MNHEY and CDR2 is SVGAGI in the germline V gene. The DNA for the CDR3 is TGTGCCAGCAGTTTGGGACAGCACTATGGCTACACCTTC. As protein: CASSLGQHYGYTF.

The CDR3 sequence: CASSLLDGQETQYF. The DNA of the CDR3 is TGTGCCAGCAGCCTACTAGACGGACAAGAGACCCAGTACTTC. The genes are TRBV7-9 and TRBJ2-5, with D perhaps matching TRBD2 (5 bases). V lost 5 bases, J lost 2 bases, and 12 bases lay in between. CDR1 is SEHNR and CDR2 is FQNEAQ in the germline V gene (reference sequence). The CDR3 is 14 residues long.

The chain uses TRBV11-3 and TRBJ2-2; possible D gene TRBD1, 5 bases. Germline V gene data show CDR1 as SGHNT and CDR2 as YENEEA. V gave up 4 bases and J gave up 2 bases, with 11 bases separating them. This CDR3 has 15 residues. CDR3 sequence: CASSSIGANTGELFF. As DNA, the CDR3 is TGTGCCAGCAGCTCCATAGGGGCCAACACCGGGGAGCTGTTTTTT.

This rearrangement joins TRBV27 to TRBJ1-2, with 9 positions matching TRBD1. Trimming took 5 bases from V and 8 from J; bases not matched to a gene: 15. The germline V gene has CDR1 MNHEY and CDR2 SMNVEV (reference sequence). The CDR3 is 16 amino acids. The CDR3 DNA follows: TGTGCCAGCAGTCCCTGGGACAGGGAAAACTGGGGAGGCTACACCTTC. The encoded protein is CASSPWDRENWGGYTF.

V usage is TRBV6-6 and J usage is TRBJ2-5, with D possibly called TRBD1 or TRBD2 (6 bases each). The CDR3 runs to 13 residues. In germline, CDR1 is MNHNY, CDR2 SVGAGI (reference sequence). With 7 bases removed from V and 4 bases from J, the gap between germline ends came to 13 bases. The CDR3 here is CASNGGSPETQYF. The CDR3 nucleotides are TGTGCCAGCAACGGGGGCTCCCCAGAGACCCAGTACTTC.

This rearrangement joins TRBV11-2 to TRBJ1-3; 9 nucleotides agree with TRBD1. The CDR3 is 15 residues long. Germline V gives CDR1 SGHAT, CDR2 FQNNGV. Germline trimming cut 5 bases from V and 2 bases from J; bases unmatched to any gene: 4. The CDR3 protein is CASSPRDRAGNTIYF. The DNA of the CDR3 is TGTGCCAGCAGCCCCCGGGACAGGGCTGGAAACACCATATATTTT. The whole variable domain, remainder taken from reference TRBV11-2 and TRBJ1-3, is EAGVAQSPRYKIIEKRQSVAFWCNPISGHATLYWYQQILGQGPKLLIQFQNNGVVDDSQLPKDRFSAERLKGVDSTLKIQPAKLEDSAVYLCASSPRDRAGNTIYFGEGSWLTVV.

The rearrangement links TRBV9 to TRBJ1-4; D is unresolved. This CDR3 contains 14 residues. Trimming left V 0 bases short and J 4 bases short, with 7 bases between. Germline V gene data show CDR1 as SGDLS and CDR2 as YYNGEE. The DNA for the CDR3 is TGTGCCAGCAGCGTAGCCGAAGGTAATGAAAAACTGTTTTTT. Its protein is CASSVAEGNEKLFF.

The chain links TRBV2 to TRBJ2-3; perhaps TRBD1 as D (5 bases). The J call may be faulty, since TRBJ1-5 better matches the DNA end. This CDR3 comprises 15 residues. Per germline, CDR1 SNHLY and CDR2 FYNNEI. This CDR3 reads CASRATGTSGGGQHF. The DNA for the CDR3 is TGTGCCAGCAGGGCAACCGGGACTAGCGGGGGAGGCCAGCATTTT.

The rearrangement joins TRBV6-6 to TRBJ2-3; no clear D. Germline loops: CDR1 MNHNY, CDR2 SVGAGI (reference sequence). The CDR3 spans 14 residues. V was cut by 2 bases and J by 4 bases, with 10 bases left in between. The CDR3 DNA follows: TGTGCCAGCAGTTACGGATCCGGGTCAGATACGCAGTATTTT. Its translation is CASSYGSGSDTQYF.

The V call is TRBV6-1, the J call TRBJ1-3; D gene uncertain. Germline V gene data show CDR1 as MNHNS and CDR2 as SASEGT. Trimming removed 1 base at V and 6 bases at J, with 4 bases between. The CDR3 loop spans 12 amino acids. The CDR3 bases are TGTGCCAGCAGTGAAGTCGAAAACACCATATATTTT. It specifies CASSEVENTIYF.

The chain combines TRBV7-9 with TRBJ2-5; D possibly corresponds to TRBD1 (7 bases). Germline-derived CDR1 and CDR2 are SEHNR and FQNEAQ (reference sequence). The CDR3 totals 13 residues. V was trimmed by 5 bases and J by 5 bases, leaving 12 bases between them. The CDR3 loop reads CASSRSGGETQYF. The DNA for the CDR3 is TGTGCCAGCAGCCGATCAGGGGGGGAGACCCAGTACTTC. Using reference TRBV7-9 and TRBJ2-5 for the parts outside the CDR3, the full variable domain is DTGVSQNPRHKITKRGQNVTFRCDPISEHNRLYWYRQTLGQGPEFLTYFQNEAQLEKSRLLSDRFSAERPKGSFSTLEIQRTEQGDSAMYLCASSRSGGETQYFGPGTRLLVL.